This T cell receptor beta chain derives from a study of T cells expressing NK-cell markers. Details on this clonotype: Its antigen is unknown.

General study findings and limits: HCMV specificity of the expanded NKG2C+ T cell clones was not established. Each of six donors carried dominant NKG2C+ clonotypes accounting for about 1.0-8% of CD8+ T cells.

Germline CDR1 is SGHTA and CDR2 is FQGNSA. The CDR3 runs to 14 residues. TCRdb re-called the 5' RACE reads, yielding one record per CDR3 amino acid sequence without DNA. The sample data list about 440,000 distinct CDR3 sequences. The receptor was isolated from a woman aged 18-70 years in good health. Source material: blood T cells: a sorted CD56 or NKG2C T cell subset, CD4+ or CD8+ T cells, or bulk PBMC T cells (not recorded which). The V gene is TRBV7-2, the J gene TRBJ2-2. This CDR3 reads CASSFSENTGELFF.